A selection of T cell receptor beta chains follows, all from one sample in a study of T cells in Graves' hyperthyroidism and ophthalmopathy. Using its own MiXCR run on the multiplex PCR reads, TCRdb lists one record per CDR3 protein. This table holds around 300,000 distinct CDR3 sequences, roughly 15% found once. Sequencing used blood. The receptors derive from a woman in her 40s with Graves' hyperthyroidism. The CDR3 runs from the conserved cysteine through the conserved F or W. The order of the fields is D gene, clone size, J gene, V gene, CDR3 protein, CDR3 DNA. The D gene is left open where the match is weak. Size values are once, few and many counts, or a class for expanded clones, and some rows have none.

D gene: TRBD1
clone size: many
J gene: TRBJ2-7
V gene: TRBV29-1
CDR3 protein: CSVELDRDGEQYF
CDR3 DNA: TGCAGCGTTGAATTAGACAGGGACGGCGAGCAGTACTTC

D gene: .
clone size: many
J gene: TRBJ1-1
V gene: TRBV24-1
CDR3 protein: CATTGGEDTEAFF
CDR3 DNA: TGTGCCACCACGGGGGGGGAGGACACTGAAGCTTTCTTT

D gene: .
clone size: many
J gene: TRBJ1-1
V gene: TRBV4-1
CDR3 protein: CATSPGQNTEAFF
CDR3 DNA: TGCGCCACCTCTCCGGGACAGAACACTGAAGCTTTCTTT

D gene: .
clone size: few
J gene: TRBJ1-2
V gene: TRBV12-3/TRBV12-4
CDR3 protein: CASSLLLERANYGYTF
CDR3 DNA: TGTGCCAGCAGTCTACTCCTGGAGAGGGCTAACTATGGCTACACCTTC

D gene: TRBD1
clone size: many
J gene: TRBJ1-4
V gene: TRBV7-2
CDR3 protein: CASSAMGQTNEKLFF
CDR3 DNA: TGTGCCAGCAGCGCCATGGGACAGACTAATGAAAAACTGTTTTTT

D gene: .
clone size: few
J gene: TRBJ2-7
V gene: TRBV5-6
CDR3 protein: CASSLVGANSYEQYF
CDR3 DNA: TGTGCCAGCAGCTTGGTCGGGGCGAACTCCTACGAGCAGTACTTC

D gene: .
clone size: few
J gene: TRBJ2-7
V gene: TRBV19
CDR3 protein: CASSLHGRGPYEQYF
CDR3 DNA: TGTGCCAGTAGTCTTCACGGACGAGGGCCCTACGAGCAGTACTTC

D gene: .
clone size: .
J gene: TRBJ2-1
V gene: TRBV14
CDR3 protein: CASSQGPSAYNEQFF
CDR3 DNA: TGTGCCAGCAGCCAAGGACCTAGCGCATACAATGAGCAGTTCTTC

D gene: .
clone size: .
J gene: TRBJ2-3
V gene: TRBV3-1
CDR3 protein: CASSQGGGKKDTQYF
CDR3 DNA: TGTGCCAGCAGCCAAGGGGGCGGGAAGAAAGATACGCAGTATTTT

D gene: .
clone size: .
J gene: TRBJ2-7
V gene: TRBV5-5
CDR3 protein: CASSLGASAYEQYF
CDR3 DNA: TGTGCCAGCAGCTTGGGGGCATCCGCCTACGAGCAGTACTTC

D gene: TRBD2
clone size: .
J gene: TRBJ2-1
V gene: TRBV6-4
CDR3 protein: CASSDSAGRAAGEQFF
CDR3 DNA: TGTGCCAGCAGTGACTCGGCCGGGAGGGCCGCGGGGGAGCAGTTCTTC

D gene: TRBD1
clone size: .
J gene: TRBJ1-1
V gene: TRBV15
CDR3 protein: CATSRDRGLSEAFF
CDR3 DNA: TGTGCCACCAGCAGAGACAGGGGGCTTTCTGAAGCTTTCTTT

D gene: TRBD1
clone size: many
J gene: TRBJ1-1
V gene: TRBV3-1
CDR3 protein: CASSQGTGNTEAFF
CDR3 DNA: TGTGCCAGCAGCCAAGGGACAGGGAACACTGAAGCTTTCTTT

D gene: .
clone size: many
J gene: TRBJ2-5
V gene: TRBV29-1
CDR3 protein: CSVDGGRWGETQYF
CDR3 DNA: TGCAGCGTTGACGGAGGGCGATGGGGGGAGACCCAGTACTTC

D gene: .
clone size: many
J gene: TRBJ1-2
V gene: TRBV7-9
CDR3 protein: CASSTQGSYGYTF
CDR3 DNA: TGTGCCAGCAGTACCCAGGGGTCCTATGGCTACACCTTC

D gene: .
clone size: many
J gene: TRBJ2-7
V gene: TRBV27
CDR3 protein: CASSKGFAYEQYF
CDR3 DNA: TGTGCCAGCAGTAAGGGGTTCGCCTACGAGCAGTACTTC

D gene: TRBD2
clone size: many
J gene: TRBJ2-7
V gene: TRBV28
CDR3 protein: CASSLHPTPLAGLYEQYF
CDR3 DNA: TGTGCCAGCAGTTTACACCCTACACCACTAGCGGGATTATACGAGCAGTACTTC

D gene: .
clone size: many
J gene: TRBJ2-2
V gene: TRBV7-6
CDR3 protein: CASSLGGYSGELFF
CDR3 DNA: TGTGCCAGCAGCTTAGGTGGCTATTCCGGGGAGCTGTTTTTT

D gene: .
clone size: many
J gene: TRBJ1-2
V gene: TRBV28
CDR3 protein: CASSKDLNYGYTF
CDR3 DNA: TGTGCCAGCAGTAAGGACCTTAACTATGGCTACACCTTC

D gene: .
clone size: many
J gene: TRBJ2-5
V gene: TRBV6-1
CDR3 protein: CASRPRTGAQYF
CDR3 DNA: TGTGCCAGCAGACCGCGGACGGGTGCCCAGTACTTC

D gene: .
clone size: many
J gene: TRBJ1-1
V gene: TRBV12-3/TRBV12-4
CDR3 protein: CASSLIGQAAFF
CDR3 DNA: TGTGCCAGCAGTTTGATCGGTCAGGCAGCTTTCTTT

D gene: TRBD2
clone size: many
J gene: TRBJ2-1
V gene: TRBV7-9
CDR3 protein: CASSGQGLADSYNEQFF
CDR3 DNA: TGTGCCAGCAGCGGACAGGGACTAGCGGACTCCTACAATGAGCAGTTCTTC

D gene: TRBD1
clone size: many
J gene: TRBJ1-1
V gene: TRBV18
CDR3 protein: CASSPATGGVTEAFF
CDR3 DNA: TGTGCCAGCTCACCCGCGACAGGGGGAGTCACTGAAGCTTTCTTT

D gene: TRBD2
clone size: few
J gene: TRBJ2-3
V gene: TRBV6-1
CDR3 protein: CASRMATSGYTDTQYF
CDR3 DNA: TGTGCCAGCAGGATGGCGACTAGCGGCTACACAGATACGCAGTATTTT

D gene: TRBD1
clone size: many
J gene: TRBJ1-2
V gene: TRBV28
CDR3 protein: CASYNQGARGYTF
CDR3 DNA: TGTGCCAGCTATAACCAGGGGGCGCGAGGCTACACCTTC

D gene: TRBD2
clone size: many
J gene: TRBJ2-5
V gene: TRBV27
CDR3 protein: CASSRTSGRGSETQYF
CDR3 DNA: TGTGCCAGCAGCAGGACTAGCGGAAGAGGGTCAGAGACCCAGTACTTC

D gene: .
clone size: .
J gene: TRBJ2-6
V gene: TRBV2
CDR3 protein: CASSGGRGSGANVLTF
CDR3 DNA: TGTGCCAGCAGTGGAGGACGAGGGTCTGGGGCCAACGTCCTGACTTTC

D gene: .
clone size: .
J gene: TRBJ2-1
V gene: TRBV7-2
CDR3 protein: CASSLESLEQFF
CDR3 DNA: TGTGCCAGCAGCTTAGAGTCGTTGGAGCAGTTCTTC

D gene: TRBD1
clone size: .
J gene: TRBJ2-4
V gene: TRBV20-1
CDR3 protein: CSARDMGQGGNIQYF
CDR3 DNA: TGCAGTGCTAGAGATATGGGACAGGGTGGTAACATTCAGTACTTC

D gene: .
clone size: .
J gene: TRBJ1-6
V gene: TRBV7-9
CDR3 protein: CASSLLGGPDNSPLHF
CDR3 DNA: TGTGCCAGCAGCCTCCTGGGGGGACCGGATAATTCACCCCTCCACTTT

D gene: TRBD2
clone size: many
J gene: TRBJ2-1
V gene: TRBV27
CDR3 protein: CASSLASGRAGSYNEQFF
CDR3 DNA: TGTGCCAGCAGTTTAGCTAGCGGGAGGGCGGGCTCCTACAATGAGCAGTTCTTC

D gene: TRBD2
clone size: many
J gene: TRBJ2-3
V gene: TRBV2
CDR3 protein: CASSVLAGGTDTQYF
CDR3 DNA: TGTGCCAGCAGTGTCCTAGCGGGGGGCACAGATACGCAGTATTTT

D gene: .
clone size: .
J gene: TRBJ1-1
V gene: TRBV7-9
CDR3 protein: CASSPALTGKNTEAFF
CDR3 DNA: TGTGCCAGCAGCCCAGCCCTTACAGGGAAAAACACTGAAGCTTTCTTT

D gene: .
clone size: many
J gene: TRBJ1-5
V gene: TRBV28
CDR3 protein: CASSKKTGRYSNQPQHF
CDR3 DNA: TGTGCCAGCAGTAAAAAGACAGGACGATATAGCAATCAGCCCCAGCATTTT

D gene: .
clone size: many
J gene: TRBJ2-1
V gene: TRBV6-5
CDR3 protein: CASSYEGGAGYNEQFF
CDR3 DNA: TGTGCCAGCAGTTACGAGGGGGGAGCGGGTTACAATGAGCAGTTCTTC

D gene: .
clone size: once
J gene: TRBJ1-5
V gene: TRBV5-1
CDR3 protein: CASSLDGAGSNQPQHF
CDR3 DNA: TGCGCCAGCAGCTTGGACGGGGCGGGGAGCAATCAGCCCCAGCATTTT

D gene: TRBD1
clone size: few
J gene: TRBJ1-2
V gene: TRBV9
CDR3 protein: CASSPRQGATGDGYTF
CDR3 DNA: TGTGCCAGCAGCCCGAGACAGGGGGCGACGGGAGATGGCTACACCTTC

D gene: .
clone size: few
J gene: TRBJ1-4
V gene: TRBV5-1
CDR3 protein: CASSSEGRIDEKLFF
CDR3 DNA: TGCGCCAGCAGCTCGGAGGGACGGATCGATGAAAAACTGTTTTTT

D gene: .
clone size: few
J gene: TRBJ1-2
V gene: TRBV19
CDR3 protein: CASSAGRHYGYTF
CDR3 DNA: TGTGCCAGTAGTGCGGGCCGGCACTATGGCTACACCTTC

D gene: .
clone size: many
J gene: TRBJ1-4
V gene: TRBV19
CDR3 protein: CASRPGLGEKLFF
CDR3 DNA: TGTGCCAGTAGACCAGGGCTGGGCGAAAAACTGTTTTTT

D gene: .
clone size: many
J gene: TRBJ2-5
V gene: TRBV7-9
CDR3 protein: CASSDSVAETQYF
CDR3 DNA: TGTGCCAGCAGCGACTCCGTAGCGGAGACCCAGTACTTC

D gene: .
clone size: many
J gene: TRBJ1-1
V gene: TRBV12-3/TRBV12-4
CDR3 protein: CASRESANTEAFF
CDR3 DNA: TGTGCCAGCAGGGAGTCAGCGAACACTGAAGCTTTCTTT

D gene: TRBD2
clone size: many
J gene: TRBJ2-7
V gene: TRBV2
CDR3 protein: CASRYRTSSSRSEQYF
CDR3 DNA: TGTGCCAGCAGATACCGGACTAGTAGTAGCCGTAGCGAGCAGTACTTC

D gene: .
clone size: many
J gene: TRBJ1-1
V gene: TRBV11-3
CDR3 protein: CASSFGTHRLNTEAFF
CDR3 DNA: TGTGCCAGCAGCTTCGGGACCCATCGCTTGAACACTGAAGCTTTCTTT

D gene: TRBD2
clone size: many
J gene: TRBJ2-1
V gene: TRBV3-1
CDR3 protein: CASSQILAGEQFF
CDR3 DNA: TGTGCCAGCAGCCAAATCCTAGCGGGGGAGCAGTTCTTC